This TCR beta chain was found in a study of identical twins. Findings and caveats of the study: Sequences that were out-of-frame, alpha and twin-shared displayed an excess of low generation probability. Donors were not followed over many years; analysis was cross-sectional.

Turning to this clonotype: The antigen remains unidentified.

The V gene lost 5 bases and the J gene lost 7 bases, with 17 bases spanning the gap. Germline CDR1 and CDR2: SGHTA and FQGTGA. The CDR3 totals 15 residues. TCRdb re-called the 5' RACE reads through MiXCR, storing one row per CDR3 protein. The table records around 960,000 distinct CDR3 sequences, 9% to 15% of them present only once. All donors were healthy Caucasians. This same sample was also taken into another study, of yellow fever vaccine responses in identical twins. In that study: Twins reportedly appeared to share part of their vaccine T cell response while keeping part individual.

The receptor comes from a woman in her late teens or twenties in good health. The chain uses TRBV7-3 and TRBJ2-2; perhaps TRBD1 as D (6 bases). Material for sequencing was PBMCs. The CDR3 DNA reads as TGTGCCAGCAGCCCAATTACAGGGACGGTCGGGGAGCTGTTTTTT. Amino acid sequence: CASSPITGTVGELFF.